These 20 T cell receptor beta chains came from one sample sequenced in a study of response to subunit inactivated influenza vaccine. TCRdb itself ran the RT-PCR reads through MiXCR, one entry per CDR3 protein. The sample consists of 550,000 to 800,000 distinct CDR3 sequences, around 16% of them appearing once. Sequencing was performed on PBMCs from blood, taken 11 to 12 days after vaccination. These TCRs come from a man in his fifties who received an inactivated influenza vaccine.

This clonotype was detected a few times. The gene calls are TRBV20-1 and TRBJ2-1; 8 bases are a match to TRBD2. V was pared by 6 bases and J by 1 base, with 5 bases of the junction left unmatched. CDR1 and CDR2 (germline): DFQATT, SNEGSKA (reference sequence). The CDR3 spans 14 residues. The CDR3 region is CSATSGGSYNEQFF. The CDR3 DNA is TGCAGTGCAACTAGCGGTGGATCCTACAATGAGCAGTTCTTC.

The V gene is TRBV7-2, the J gene TRBJ2-7, with 10 bases matching TRBD1. The V gene's germline CDR1 is SGHTA and CDR2 FQGNSA. V shed 6 bases and J 5 bases; nucleotides not matched to a gene: 10. The CDR3 has 15 amino acids. DNA of the CDR3: TGTGCCAGCAGACGGACAGGGGGGAAAGTCGACGAGCAGTACTTC. Translated: CASRRTGGKVDEQYF.

The gene calls are TRBV20-1 and TRBJ2-7, with 7 bases aligning to TRBD1. Losses at the gene ends were 0 bases for V and 3 bases for J; bases not matched to a gene: 2. The CDR3 covers 13 residues. Germline V gene lookup returns CDR1 DFQATT and CDR2 SNEGSKA (reference sequence). In DNA form, the CDR3 reads TGCAGTGCTAGAGACCCAGGGGGCTACGAGCAGTACTTC. This sequence encodes CSARDPGGYEQYF.

The J gene is TRBJ2-2, the V gene TRBV7-2; D perhaps matches TRBD1 (5 bases). CDR3 length: 15 residues. Per the germline V gene, CDR1 is SGHTA and CDR2 is FQGNSA. V lost 2 bases and J 7 bases, leaving 14 bases between the germline ends. DNA of the CDR3: TGTGCCAGCAGCTTACGCCAGACCACAGGCGGGGAGCTGTTTTTT. Its translation: CASSLRQTTGGELFF.

This clonotype appeared many times. The rearrangement joins TRBV28 to TRBJ2-2; D tentatively fits TRBD1 or TRBD2 (5 bases each). Looked up from germline, CDR1 is MDHEN and CDR2 is SYDVKM. V was pared by 3 bases and J by 4 bases, with 12 bases between. This CDR3 region has 15 residues. The CDR3 bases are TGTGCCAGCAGTTTTGGGGGAGTGGGCACCGGGGAGCTGTTTTTT. It specifies CASSFGGVGTGELFF.

This clonotype has only a few counts. The rearrangement links TRBV12-3 or TRBV12-4 to TRBJ2-7; maybe TRBD2 (5 bases). Trimming stripped 5 bases from V and 4 bases from J, with 9 bases between. The CDR3 totals 12 residues. As DNA, the CDR3 is TGTGCCAGCAGTGGAGGCCTTTACGAGCAGTACTTC. Its translation is CASSGGLYEQYF.

V is TRBV15 and J is TRBJ1-5; tentatively, D is TRBD1 (5 bases). Germline lookup yields CDR1 LNHNV and CDR2 YYDKDF (reference sequence). CDR3 size: 15 residues. Trimming removed 1 base at V and 3 bases at J, with 10 bases between. The CDR3 spells CATSRGGGFNQPQHF. The CDR3 DNA is TGTGCCACCAGCAGAGGGGGGGGGTTCAATCAGCCCCAGCATTTT. The variable domain in full, completed from reference TRBV15 and TRBJ1-5, reads DAMVIQNPRYQVTQFGKPVTLSCSQTLNHNVMYWYQQKSSQAPKLLFHYYDKDFNNEADTPDNFQSRRPNTSFCFLDIRSPGLGDTAMYLCATSRGGGFNQPQHFGDGTRLSIL.

The rearrangement links TRBV27 to TRBJ2-3; TRBD1 matches at 8 bases. The ends lost 1 base at V and 1 base at J; junction bases unmatched: 7. Germline CDR1 MNHEY, CDR2 SMNVEV (reference sequence). The CDR3 has 17 amino acids. DNA of the CDR3: TGTGCCAGCAGTTTATATCAGGGGGCGCGTGGCACAGATACGCAGTATTTT. This sequence encodes CASSLYQGARGTDTQYF.

This clonotype occurred many times. This rearrangement joins TRBV19 to TRBJ2-7, with no clear D. This CDR3 has 13 residues. Trimming cost V 3 bases and J 6 bases, with 12 bases left between them. Germline CDR1 and CDR2: LNHDA and SQIVND (reference sequence). The CDR3 DNA follows: TGTGCCAGTAGTATTGCCGCGGCTCGCGAGCAGTACTTC. Translated, it gives CASSIAAAREQYF.

The chain has TRBV12-5 and TRBJ2-2; 12 nucleotides match TRBD2. With 6 bases clipped from V and 8 bases from J, the junction kept 7 bases outside the gene matches. The CDR3 spans 15 residues. CDR1 and CDR2 from the germline V gene are LGHNT and FRNRAP. The CDR3 bases are TGTGCTAGTGGGCCGACTAGCGGGAGACAAGGGGAGCTGTTTTTT. It encodes CASGPTSGRQGELFF. Drawing the rest from reference TRBV12-5 and TRBJ2-2, the complete variable domain is DARVTQTPRHKVTEMGQEVTMRCQPILGHNTVFWYRQTMMQGLELLAYFRNRAPLDDSGMPKDRFSAEMPDATLATLKIQPSEPRDSAVYFCASGPTSGRQGELFFGEGSRLTVL.

This clonotype appeared many times. V is TRBV12-3 or TRBV12-4 and J is TRBJ2-6; perhaps TRBD1 as D (5 bases). The CDR3 consists of 15 residues. Between the trimmed V and J ends, which lost 5 bases and 2 bases, there was a span of 10 bases. The CDR3 spells CASSQGLPGANVLTF. The CDR3 region has the DNA TGTGCCAGCAGTCAGGGTCTCCCTGGGGCCAACGTCCTGACTTTC.

This clonotype was seen a few times. The chain has TRBV5-6 and TRBJ2-7; perhaps TRBD2 as D (5 bases). The V gene lost 3 bases and the J gene lost 7 bases, with 8 bases spanning the gap. In germline, CDR1 is SGHDT, CDR2 YYEEEE. This CDR3 spans 11 amino acids. CDR3 protein: CASSSGLEQYF. CDR3 nucleotide sequence: TGTGCCAGCAGCTCCGGACTGGAGCAGTACTTC.

This clonotype has more than one count but fewer than ten. The chain links TRBV4-3 to TRBJ2-1; the match to TRBD2 covers 14 bases. The CDR3 has 17 residues. In germline, CDR1 is LGHNA, CDR2 YSLEER. V shed 2 bases, J shed 2 bases, and the junction held 2 bases outside the gene matches. The CDR3 spells CASSQQTSGGAYNEQFF. The CDR3 coding sequence is TGCGCCAGCAGCCAACAGACTAGCGGGGGGGCCTACAATGAGCAGTTCTTC.

The V and J genes are TRBV20-1 and TRBJ1-2; the D gene is possibly TRBD1 (5 bases). V was shortened by 3 bases and J by 8 bases, with 10 bases between the two germline ends. Germline V gives CDR1 DFQATT, CDR2 SNEGSKA (reference sequence). CDR3 length: 11 amino acids. Here the CDR3 reads CSASTGPGYTF. Here the CDR3 DNA reads TGCAGTGCTAGTACGGGGCCGGGCTACACCTTC.

This chain joins TRBV5-5 and TRBJ2-1, with D possibly TRBD1 on 7 matching bases. Germline V gives CDR1 SGHKS, CDR2 YYEKEE (reference sequence). The CDR3 is made up of 16 amino acids. V dropped 2 bases and J dropped 6 bases, with 18 bases sitting between them. The chain's CDR3 is CASSFLGGDSVNEQFF. DNA for the CDR3: TGTGCCAGCAGCTTTCTAGGCGGGGACAGCGTCAATGAGCAGTTCTTC. Using reference TRBV5-5 and TRBJ2-1 for the parts outside the CDR3, the full variable domain is DAGVTQSPTHLIKTRGQQVTLRCSPISGHKSVSWYQQVLGQGPQFIFQYYEKEERGRGNFPDRFSARQFPNYSSELNVNALLLGDSALYLCASSFLGGDSVNEQFFGPGTRLTVL.

Only a few counts were recorded for this clonotype. The V and J genes are TRBV7-9 and TRBJ2-1; no firm D call. Germline assignment: CDR1 SEHNR and CDR2 FQNEAQ (reference sequence). The CDR3 contains 15 residues. Trimming pared 3 bases from V and 4 bases from J, leaving 13 bases between. CDR3 bases: TGTGCCAGCAGCTTTCTGGGATATGATTACAATGAGCAGTTCTTC. The encoded protein is CASSFLGYDYNEQFF.

The genes are TRBV27 and TRBJ2-5, with 9 bases identical to TRBD1. CDR3 length: 14 amino acids. Losses at the gene ends were 3 bases for V and 4 bases for J; bases not matched to a gene: 3. In germline, CDR1 is MNHEY, CDR2 SMNVEV (reference sequence). In DNA, the CDR3 is TGTGCCAGCAGTTTTCGACAGGGGGGAGAGACCCAGTACTTC. Its protein is CASSFRQGGETQYF.

The chain links TRBV20-1 to TRBJ1-2; D gene unclear. The V gene's germline CDR1 is DFQATT and CDR2 SNEGSKA (reference sequence). Trimming pared 0 bases from V and 0 bases from J, leaving 11 bases between. CDR3 length equals 15 residues. CDR3 nucleotides: TGCAGTGCTAGAGATCTGAGGAAAACTAACTATGGCTACACCTTC. It translates to CSARDLRKTNYGYTF.

This clonotype was recorded a few times. This chain joins TRBV30 and TRBJ1-1; D may be TRBD1 (6 bases). Germline V gene sequence: CDR1 GTSNPN, CDR2 SVGIG (reference sequence). The CDR3 extends over 14 amino acids. The ends were cut back, 6 bases at V and 1 base at J, with 15 bases in the middle. CDR3 loop: CACWGGVRNTEAFF. The CDR3 region has the DNA TGTGCCTGTTGGGGGGGCGTGAGGAACACTGAAGCTTTCTTT.

There are a few counts of this clonotype. This chain joins TRBV20-1 and TRBJ2-7, with 15 nucleotides matching TRBD2. With 5 bases clipped from V and 2 bases from J, the junction kept 4 bases outside the gene matches. The CDR3 length is 15 residues. CDR1 and CDR2 (germline): DFQATT, SNEGSKA (reference sequence). The CDR3 DNA reads as TGCAGTGCTGGGGGACTAGCGGGAGGAACCTACGAGCAGTACTTC. Encoded protein: CSAGGLAGGTYEQYF.